A single T cell receptor beta chain is shown here with its context. cDNA serving as the sequencing template came from extracted, reverse transcribed RNA. The method was immunoSEQ multiplex PCR; TCRdb's version includes in-frame clones alone and lacks a portion of them. The sample includes some 170,000 clones, roughly 50% of them seen just once. With 1 base clipped from V and 9 bases from J, the junction kept 1 base outside the gene matches. The germline CDR1 and CDR2 sequences are SGHTA and FQGNSA. This CDR3 is built from 14 residues. This entry comes from a study of CD8+ T cells in alopecia areata. Study summary: Treatment comprised oral tofacitinib, 5 to 10 mg twice daily, in treated patients. Tofacitinib therapy took 6 to 18 months; 6 months off drug came after.

Treatment of the sample: oral pan-JAK inhibitor, 5-10 mg twice daily. Sorting from PBMCs produced CD4+ and CD8+ T cells. Sequencing used CD4+ T cells sorted from blood, obtained at roughly week 55, from a patient treated with tofacitinib. V is TRBV7-2 and J is TRBJ1-4, with 11 bases that match TRBD1. This receptor was obtained from a human donor with alopecia areata. The CDR3 loop reads CASSLGTGGKKLFF. The CDR3 DNA sequence: TGTGCCAGCAGCTTAGGGACAGGGGGCAAAAAACTGTTTTTT.